The T cell receptor (beta chain) under discussion was sequenced for a study of OX40 agonist ivuxolimab in advanced cancers. Study context: There were three patients with partial responses, one having hepatocellular carcinoma and two cutaneous melanoma. Overall study findings and caveats: Clonal expansion by week 6 occurred in CD4+ and CD8+ blood T cells (at 0.1 to 3.0 mg/kg).

Here immunoSEQ multiplex PCR was the method, and the copy in TCRdb shows in-frame clones only, minus some. The sample has some 70,000 clones; roughly 90% are singletons. People who had autoimmune disease history or systemic immunosuppression were excluded. With regard to this clone: The antigen remains unidentified.

The V gene lost 3 bases and the J gene lost 3 bases, with 14 bases spanning the gap. Germline V gene lookup returns CDR1 MNHNS and CDR2 SASEGT. The CDR3 is 15 residues long. The V gene is TRBV6-1, the J gene TRBJ1-2; no definite D call. The specimen was CD4+ or CD8+ T cells sorted from blood, collected in a trial of the OX40 agonist ivuxolimab. This receptor was identified in an adult with an advanced solid tumor such as melanoma, head and neck, liver or kidney cancer. CDR3 sequence: CASSDRSRGDYGYTF. In DNA, the CDR3 is TGTGCCAGCAGTGACCGTTCCCGCGGGGACTATGGCTACACCTTC.